The text below deals with one T cell receptor (beta chain). The assay used deep level. Using immunoSEQ multiplex PCR, the repertoire was profiled, and TCRdb retains in-frame clones only, with some absent. The sample lists about 1,500,000 clones, about 96% occurring once. V lost 6 bases and J 12 bases, leaving 20 bases between the germline ends. The CDR3 consists of 13 residues. Germline V gene lookup returns CDR1 MDHEN and CDR2 SYDVKM. These data originate in a study of shared clonotypes between healthy human individuals. Across the study: The study used three CD4 naive, three CD4 memory, two CD8 naive and one CD8 memory plate per donor.

The sequenced sample was naive CD4+ T cells sorted from blood. Subset described: CD45RA+ positively selected. The chain combines TRBV28 with TRBJ1-2; perhaps TRBD1 as D (5 bases). The sequence derives from a man aged 30-40 years in good health. CDR3 DNA sequence: TGTGCCAGCAGCACCCCTGGGACGCCGCGGCACACCTTC. This sequence encodes CASSTPGTPRHTF.